This T cell receptor (beta chain) was sequenced during a study of blood T cells in healthy people across ages. This clonotype was recorded at least ten times. Its antigen is still unknown. The germline CDR1 and CDR2 sequences are SGHTA and FQGNSA. Trimming took 2 bases from V and 2 from J, leaving 9 bases between them. The CDR3 is 15 residues long. A second about 6 to 12 cycle PCR used barcoded and J-beta primers. MiXCR, applied by TCRdb to the 5' RACE reads, yields one record per CDR3 protein. The sample lists more than 500,000 distinct CDR3 sequences, roughly 28% occurring once. Study conclusions and caveats: TCR beta diversity tracked closely with naive T cell percentage.

The sequence came from a woman between 65 and 79 years old in good health. This chain links TRBV7-2 with TRBJ2-2, with TRBD1 as a possible D gene (5 bases). The sample consisted of blood. This chain's CDR3 is CASSLLQGNTGELFF. In DNA, the CDR3 is TGTGCCAGCAGCTTACTGCAGGGTAACACCGGGGAGCTGTTTTTT.